The 9 T cell receptor beta chains reported below all come from one sample, sequenced in a study of TET2 disruption in CD19-targeted CAR T cells. The treatment here: autologous CTL019 cells: CD19 CAR with 4-1BB and CD3 zeta domains. Libraries were prepared by immunoSEQ multiplex PCR; TCRdb keeps only in-frame clonotypes and omits some of them. This table holds about 25,000 clones. These TCRs are of unknown antigen specificity. The starting material was CD8- CAR+ T cells sorted from cultured blood T cells, obtained for CD19 CAR T cell therapy. Subset specified: CD8-negative CAR-positive T cells from the infusion product. Receptors originate from a man between 65 and 80 years old with chronic lymphocytic leukemia.

Turning to this clone: At one end the junction does not follow the germline gene, possibly because of a read error. The read gets to within 3 residues of the CDR3 end, and the germline J gene fills in the rest. This chain uses TRBV7-9 with TRBJ2-3, with 10 positions matching TRBD1. This CDR3 is built from 15 residues. CDR1 is SEHNR and CDR2 is FQNEAQ in the germline V gene (reference sequence). CDR3 amino acids: CSSSLSTGTGETQYF. Incomplete CDR3 DNA: TGTTCCAGCAGCCTATCAACCGGGACAGGGGAGACG.

As regards this clone: The CDR3 end falls 3 residues outside the read, so it is completed with the germline J gene. V and J are TRBV7-2 and TRBJ2-3; D is possibly TRBD1 (5 bases). V shed 5 bases and J shed 1 base, with 13 bases lying between them. CDR1 is SGHTA, CDR2 FQGNSA, per germline. There are 15 residues in the CDR3. The sequenced CDR3 bases are TGTGCCAGCAGCCCCGACAGCTTGGGCACAGATACG. Amino acid sequence: CASSPDSLGTDT. The complete CDR3 sequence is CASSPDSLGTDTQYF.

Of note for this clone: Coverage ceases 3 residues before the CDR3 finishes, and the germline J gene fills in the end. The J gene is TRBJ2-3, the V gene TRBV27, with 13 bases that match TRBD2. CDR1 is MNHEY and CDR2 is SMNVEV in the germline V gene (reference sequence). This CDR3 contains 18 residues. The junction had 4 bases not matched to a gene; V was cut back by 0 bases and J by 1 base. The CDR3 here is CASSLSALAGGRTDTQYF. The sequenced CDR3 bases are TGTGCCAGCAGTTTATCGGCACTAGCGGGGGGGCGCACAGATACG.

In the case of this clone: Read data end 3 residues before the CDR3 end; the end is taken from the germline J gene. This chain connects TRBV20-1 to TRBJ1-5, with unresolved D. The CDR3 extends over 15 amino acids. CDR1 and CDR2 (germline): DFQATT, SNEGSKA (reference sequence). V lost 2 bases and J lost 4, with 15 bases in between. CDR3 residues: CSARSSVLLNQPQHF. CDR3 DNA (partial): TGCAGTGCTAGAAGTTCGGTCTTGCTGAATCAGCCC.

Points on this clone: The CDR3 end is not reached by the read, which stops 3 residues before it; the germline J gene fills it in. V usage is TRBV10-1 and J usage is TRBJ2-3, with D perhaps matching TRBD2 (5 bases). The CDR3 has 13 residues. From germline, CDR1 is WNHNN and CDR2 SYGVQD (reference sequence). The sequenced part of the CDR3 DNA is TGCGCCAGCAGTGAGTCGGGTGCGGGTTCG. Its translation is CASSESGAGS. The CDR3 as a whole reads CASSESGAGSQYF.

Concerning this clone itself: The read finishes 3 residues shy of the CDR3 end, and the germline J gene is used to complete it. The chain links TRBV5-4 to TRBJ1-4, with D maybe TRBD1 (6 bases). The CDR3 sequence is 14 residues long. Germline V lookup: CDR1 SGHNT, CDR2 YYREEE (reference sequence). V was shortened by 4 bases and J by 2 bases, with 9 bases between the two germline ends. CDR3 DNA (partial): TGTGCCAGCAGCCACGACAGGACTAATGAAAAA. Its translation: CASSHDRTNEK. The full CDR3 protein reads CASSHDRTNEKLFF.

A note on this clone: The read halts 3 residues ahead of the CDR3 end, with the missing end drawn from the germline J gene. This chain uses TRBV5-1 with TRBJ2-7; 10 nucleotides agree with TRBD2. Germline V gene sequence: CDR1 SGHRS, CDR2 YFSETQ. V lost 0 bases to trimming and J lost 2 bases; unmatched junction nucleotides: 5. CDR3 size: 16 residues. CDR3 sequence reads: CASSLGPAGGPYEQYF. The sequenced part of the CDR3 DNA is TGCGCCAGCAGCTTGGGGCCAGCGGGGGGGCCCTACGAG.

A word on this clone: The read is 3 residues too short to cover the CDR3 end, so that end is filled in from the germline J gene. J is TRBJ2-7 and V is TRBV12-3 or TRBV12-4, with D maybe TRBD1 (5 bases). The CDR3 runs 12 residues. The V end lost 5 bases, the J end lost 5 bases, and 10 bases lay between the germline ends. CDR3 residues: CASSRQFNEQYF. The CDR3 DNA, read in part, is TGTGCCAGCAGTCGACAGTTCAACGAG.

Worth noting for this clone: Read data end 3 residues before the CDR3 end; the end is taken from the germline J gene. The chain links TRBV28 to TRBJ1-1; D ambiguous. This CDR3 comprises 11 residues. Germline V lookup: CDR1 MDHEN, CDR2 SYDVKM. CDR3 in amino acids: CASSLQAGAFF. CDR3 DNA (partial): TGTGCCAGCAGTCTTCAAGCGGGA.